The present T cell receptor (beta chain) was sequenced within a study of T cell repertoires in cytomegalovirus infection. Study summary: Both CMV infection and a matching HLA type were indicated by public TCR beta signatures. Overall study findings and caveats: There were carriers of CMV plus the relevant HLA, and cumulative public TCR beta family frequency identified them. Clonotypes of TCR beta that were HLA-C-restricted and CMV-specific dominated the ex vivo response.

TCRdb redid the calling of the reads with MiXCR, one entry per CDR3 protein. The sample contains nearly 700,000 distinct CDR3 sequences, roughly 36% of which appear only once. With respect to this clonotype: Its antigen is unknown.

Per germline, CDR1 MNHEY and CDR2 SVGAGI. Trimming pared 6 bases from V and 0 bases from J, leaving 9 bases between. CDR3 length: 13 residues. The chain joins TRBV6-5 to TRBJ2-7; D not certain. The sequences come from cultured PBMCs, collected from culture after CMV antigen stimulation. This receptor was obtained from a human donor in good health (CMV status not recorded). Some clones in this sample may be carry-over from other donors' samples. The CDR3 loop is CASRSDGSYEQYF. CDR3 coding DNA: TGTGCCAGCAGATCCGACGGCTCCTACGAGCAGTACTTC.